Following are 10 T cell receptor beta chains from one sample sequenced in a study of blood T cell repertoires in COVID-19 (TCRdb year 2020). Library preparation was by the immunoSEQ multiplex PCR assay. As stored in TCRdb, this immuneACCESS dataset retains in-frame rearrangements with V and J assigned. A fraction of the clones does not appear; measured against another copy, unresolved V genes explain less than half of the discrepancy, and the remainder lacks a known reason. The sample table holds 200,000 to 250,000 clones, of which 85% were seen once. The leading ten clones occupy more than 6% of the sample. The sample taken for sequencing was peripheral blood. The receptors come from an older woman with active or convalescent COVID-19.

This clone was seen repeatedly, ten times or more. V and J are TRBV5-1 and TRBJ1-3, with D hard to call. Trimming took off 0 bases at V and 2 bases at J, with 12 bases between the two ends. The CDR3 is 16 residues long. The V gene's germline CDR1 is SGHRS and CDR2 YFSETQ. CDR3: CASSLAGIKAGNTIYF. The CDR3 nucleotides read TGCGCCAGCAGCTTGGCCGGGATTAAGGCTGGAAACACCATATATTTT.

V is TRBV2 and J is TRBJ1-4; 8 nucleotides agree with TRBD1. Germline-derived CDR1 and CDR2 are SNHLY and FYNNEI. The CDR3 spans 15 residues. V lost 3 bases and J lost 7; bases outside the gene matches: 7. CDR3 protein: CASSEIRGRGEKLFF. CDR3 coding DNA: TGTGCCAGCAGTGAGATCAGGGGGCGCGGTGAAAAACTGTTTTTT. The full variable domain, in which reference TRBV2 and TRBJ1-4 provide the parts outside the CDR3, is EPEVTQTPSHQVTQMGQEVILRCVPISNHLYFYWYRQILGQKVEFLVSFYNNEISEKSEIFDDQFSVERPDGSNFTLKIRSTKLEDSAMYFCASSEIRGRGEKLFFGSGTQLSVL.

This clone was recorded once. This rearrangement joins TRBV29-1 to TRBJ1-2; D is perhaps TRBD1 (6 bases). Germline loops: CDR1 SQVTM, CDR2 ANQGSEA. The V end lost 3 bases, the J end lost 6 bases, and 14 bases lay between the germline ends. The length of the CDR3 is 13 residues. CDR3: CSVDRGGSDGYTF. CDR3 DNA: TGCAGCGTTGACAGGGGTGGATCGGATGGCTACACCTTC.

V and J are TRBV25-1 and TRBJ1-3; the D is unclear. Trimming removed 5 bases at V and 0 bases at J, with 11 bases between. Germline loops: CDR1 MGHDK, CDR2 SYGVNS. The CDR3 sequence is 15 residues long. The CDR3 is CASSYHGISGNTIYF. DNA for the CDR3: TGTGCCAGCAGTTACCACGGGATCTCTGGAAACACCATATATTTT.

The V call is TRBV5-1, the J call TRBJ1-4, with 8 nucleotides matching TRBD1. CDR1 is SGHRS and CDR2 is YFSETQ in the germline V gene. The CDR3 is 17 amino acids. The trim removed 0 bases at V and 3 bases at J, leaving 7 bases unmatched. The CDR3 reads CASSLGPGGLSNEKLFF. CDR3 in DNA: TGCGCCAGCAGCTTGGGTCCAGGGGGCCTCTCTAATGAAAAACTGTTTTTT.

The J gene is TRBJ1-1, the V gene TRBV6-5; D is ambiguous. Between the trimmed V and J ends, which lost 6 bases and 5 bases, there was a span of 16 bases. Germline CDR1 reads MNHEY; CDR2 reads SVGAGI. The CDR3 is made up of 14 amino acids. CDR3 in DNA: TGTGCCAGCAGCCCCGGCTGGAGCCAAACTGAAGCTTTCTTT. Protein product: CASSPGWSQTEAFF.

Note on this clone: At the DNA level, this CDR3 is encoded by other sequences in the same sample as well. The V call is TRBV19, the J call TRBJ1-3; 9 bases match TRBD1. The J segment lost 4 bases and the V segment lost 8 bases, leaving 6 bases of the junction unmatched. The germline V gene has CDR1 LNHDA and CDR2 SQIVND (reference sequence). The CDR3 length is 14 residues. The CDR3 nucleotides read TGTGCCAGTTCTACAGGGGGCGGCGGAAACACCATATATTTT. It translates to CASSTGGGGNTIYF.

This clone was counted at least ten times. V gene TRBV30 combines with J gene TRBJ1-1, with D possibly TRBD1 on 5 matching bases. V was trimmed by 2 bases and J by 0 bases, leaving 13 bases between them. Germline CDR1 reads GTSNPN; CDR2 reads SVGIG (reference sequence). This CDR3 region has 15 residues. The CDR3 nucleotides read TGTGCCTGGAGTCCGTACAGGACCATGAACACTGAAGCTTTCTTT. As protein: CAWSPYRTMNTEAFF.

This chain links TRBV27 with TRBJ1-3, with D maybe TRBD1 (5 bases). V dropped 11 bases and J dropped 0 bases, with 11 bases sitting between them. CDR3 length: 13 residues. Germline CDR1 and CDR2: MNHEY and SMNVEV (reference sequence). The CDR3 coding sequence is TGTGCCGTACGACAGTCCTCTGGAAACACCATATATTTT. Translated: CAVRQSSGNTIYF.

The chain links TRBV7-2 to TRBJ2-7; 7 bases map to TRBD2. This CDR3 contains 15 residues. Germline CDR1 is SGHTA and CDR2 is FQGNSA. V shed 0 bases and J 3 bases; nucleotides not matched to a gene: 5. CDR3 loop: CASSLASSGGYEQYF. The DNA of the CDR3 is TGTGCCAGCAGCTTAGCTTCTAGCGGCGGCTACGAGCAGTACTTC.